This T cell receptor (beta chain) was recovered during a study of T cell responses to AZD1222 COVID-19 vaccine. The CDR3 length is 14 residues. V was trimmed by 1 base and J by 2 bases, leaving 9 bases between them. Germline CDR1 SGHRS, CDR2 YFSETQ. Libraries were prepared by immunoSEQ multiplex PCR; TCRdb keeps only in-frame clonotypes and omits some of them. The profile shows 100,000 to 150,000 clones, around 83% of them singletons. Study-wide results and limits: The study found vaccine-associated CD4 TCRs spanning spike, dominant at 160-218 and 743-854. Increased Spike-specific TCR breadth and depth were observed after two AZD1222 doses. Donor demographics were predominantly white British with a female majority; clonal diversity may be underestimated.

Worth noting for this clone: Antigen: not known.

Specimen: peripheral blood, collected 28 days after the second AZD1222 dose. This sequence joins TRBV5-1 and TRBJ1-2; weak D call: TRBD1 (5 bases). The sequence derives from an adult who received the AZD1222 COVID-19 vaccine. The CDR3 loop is CASSLFRQNYGYTF. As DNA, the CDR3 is TGCGCCAGCAGCTTGTTTCGACAGAACTATGGCTACACCTTC.